This section outlines one T cell receptor (beta chain) sequence together with its context. This sample was taken from a study of blood T cell repertoires in COVID-19. Turning to the study itself: PBMCs, B-cell-depleted T cells, or T cells were the source of the cDNA or gDNA that made up the material.

The data were produced by immunoSEQ multiplex PCR, yet TCRdb's version contains in-frame clones alone and is incomplete. The table lists 300,000 to 400,000 clones, around nine tenths of them singletons. The CDR3 contains 14 residues. CDR1 is PRHDT and CDR2 is FYEKMQ in the germline V gene (reference sequence). V shed 5 bases and J 8 bases; nucleotides not matched to a gene: 9. The clonotype originates from a human donor in a cohort sampled during active COVID-19. Sequencing used peripheral blood. The V gene is TRBV13, the J gene TRBJ1-2, with TRBD1 matching 9 bases. The CDR3 region is CASSAQTGGDGYTF. For the CDR3, the DNA is TGTGCCAGCAGCGCCCAAACAGGGGGCGACGGCTACACCTTC. Full variable domain (remainder filled in from reference TRBV13 and TRBJ1-2): AAGVIQSPRHLIKEKRETATLKCYPIPRHDTVYWYQQGPGQDPQFLISFYEKMQSDKGSIPDRFSAQQFSDYHSELNMSSLELGDSALYFCASSAQTGGDGYTFGSGTRLTVV.